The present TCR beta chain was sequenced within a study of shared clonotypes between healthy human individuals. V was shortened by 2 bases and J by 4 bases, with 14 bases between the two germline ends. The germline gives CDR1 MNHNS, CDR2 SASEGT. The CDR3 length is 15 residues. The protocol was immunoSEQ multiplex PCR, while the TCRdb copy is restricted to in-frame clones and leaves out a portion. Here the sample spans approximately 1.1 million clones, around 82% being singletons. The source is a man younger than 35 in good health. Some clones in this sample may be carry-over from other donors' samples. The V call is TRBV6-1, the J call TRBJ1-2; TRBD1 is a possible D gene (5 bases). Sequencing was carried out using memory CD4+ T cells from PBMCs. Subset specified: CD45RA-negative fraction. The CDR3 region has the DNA TGTGCCAGCAGTGAATATCGGGACGGCTTCTATGGCTACACCTTC. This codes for CASSEYRDGFYGYTF.